This is a list of T cell receptor beta chains from one sample in a study of metastatic and nonmetastatic thyroid tumors. TCRdb reanalyzed the PCR reads with MiXCR. The table shows 20,000 to 30,000 clones, with about 24% occurring only once. The specimen was tumor tissue. The receptors come from a male donor with papillary thyroid cancer or a benign thyroid nodule (not recorded which). Some clones in this sample may be carry-over from other donors' samples. CDR3s include the opening cysteine and the closing phenylalanine or tryptophan. The order of the fields is clone size, D gene, V gene, J gene, CDR3 protein, CDR3 DNA. The D gene is left open where the match is weak. The size field is filled for only some rows; it gives once, few, many or a size class.

size: many; D: NA; V: TRBV6-1; J: TRBJ2-5; CDR3: CASSLVGTETQYF; DNA: TGTGCCAGCAGTCTTGTGGGAACTGAGACCCAGTACTTC
size: medium-sized; D: TRBD2; V: TRBV6-1; J: TRBJ2-1; CDR3: CASSSGKDYNEQFF; DNA: TGTGCCAGCTCTAGCGGGAAGGACTACAATGAGCAGTTCTTC
size: many; D: NA; V: TRBV19; J: TRBJ1-5; CDR3: CASSIEGIFNQPQHF; DNA: TGTGCCAGTAGTATAGAAGGGATATTCAATCAGCCCCAGCATTTT
size: many; D: TRBD1; V: TRBV7-2; J: TRBJ1-2; CDR3: CASSLRDRDGYTF; DNA: TGTGCCAGCAGCTTACGGGACAGGGATGGCTACACCTTC
size: many; D: NA; V: TRBV18; J: TRBJ1-4; CDR3: CASSPMAGFGEKLFF; DNA: TGTGCCAGCTCACCGATGGCAGGATTCGGCGAAAAACTGTTTTTT
size: many; D: NA; V: TRBV7-9; J: TRBJ2-7; CDR3: CASSSQGPLSYEQYF; DNA: TGTGCCAGCAGCTCTCAGGGGCCCCTCTCCTACGAGCAGTACTTC
size: NA; D: NA; V: TRBV4-1; J: TRBJ2-7; CDR3: CASSLYYPAGAPTYEQYF; DNA: TGCGCCAGCAGCCTCTACTATCCCGCGGGGGCCCCCACCTACGAGCAGTACTTC
size: many; D: TRBD1; V: TRBV3-1; J: TRBJ2-5; CDR3: CASSQGGTGGHQETQYF; DNA: TGTGCCAGCAGCCAAGGGGGGACAGGGGGTCATCAAGAGACCCAGTACTTC
size: once; D: TRBD2; V: TRBV27; J: TRBJ2-5; CDR3: CASSGLADRKGETQCF; DNA: TGTGCCAGCAGTGGACTAGCGGATAGAAAAGGAGAGACCCAGTGCTTC
size: NA; D: NA; V: TRBV6-1; J: TRBJ2-6; CDR3: CVSSLETASWANVLTF; DNA: TGTGTCAGCAGCCTGGAGACAGCCTCTTGGGCCAACGTCCTGACTTTC
size: medium-sized; D: NA; V: TRBV4-3; J: TRBJ2-1; CDR3: CASSRGTQAYNEQFF; DNA: TGCGCCAGCAGCCGAGGGACCCAGGCTTACAATGAGCAGTTCTTC
size: few; D: NA; V: TRBV6-5; J: TRBJ2-7; CDR3: CASSYLRQSYEQYF; DNA: TGTGCCAGCAGTTACTTGAGACAGAGCTACGAGCAGTACTTC
size: NA; D: NA; V: TRBV7-2; J: TRBJ2-1; CDR3: CASSSWASHEQFF; DNA: TGTGCCAGCAGCTCGTGGGCGAGTCATGAGCAGTTCTTC
size: few; D: NA; V: TRBV20-1; J: TRBJ2-7; CDR3: CSARVGVQTYEQYF; DNA: TGCAGTGCTAGAGTGGGGGTACAAACCTACGAGCAGTACTTC
size: many; D: TRBD2; V: TRBV10-1; J: TRBJ2-3; CDR3: CASSDYLGGRAADTQYF; DNA: TGCGCCAGCAGTGACTACCTCGGCGGGAGGGCTGCAGATACGCAGTATTTT
size: NA; D: TRBD2; V: TRBV11-1; J: TRBJ2-2; CDR3: CASSTGLAGALGELFF; DNA: TGTGCCAGCAGCACCGGACTAGCGGGTGCCTTGGGGGAGTTGTTTTTT
size: few; D: NA; V: TRBV28; J: TRBJ1-1; CDR3: CASRGDTEALF; DNA: TGTGCCAGCAGGGGGGACACTGAAGCTCTCTTT
size: NA; D: NA; V: TRBV27; J: TRBJ2-6; CDR3: CASTGAFLSSGANVLTF; DNA: TGTGCCAGCACAGGGGCCTTTCTCTCCTCTGGGGCCAACGTCCTGACTTTC
size: few; D: NA; V: TRBV19; J: TRBJ1-2; CDR3: CASSLGRGNYGYTF; DNA: TGTGCCAGTAGTTTGGGCAGGGGAAACTATGGCTACACCTTC
size: many; D: TRBD2; V: TRBV6-4; J: TRBJ2-3; CDR3: CASSVVAGEQDTQYF; DNA: TGTGCCAGCAGTGTAGTCGCGGGAGAGCAAGATACGCAGTATTTT
size: NA; D: TRBD2; V: TRBV27; J: TRBJ2-2; CDR3: CASSSPGTRGGWELFF; DNA: TGTGCCAGCAGTTCCCCCGGGACTAGGGGAGGTTGGGAGCTGTTTTTT
size: many; D: TRBD2; V: TRBV27; J: TRBJ2-3; CDR3: CASSSYGGGGPFSTDTQYF; DNA: TGTGCCAGCAGTTCGTACGGCGGGGGGGGACCTTTTAGCACAGATACGCAGTATTTT
size: many; D: NA; V: TRBV24-1; J: TRBJ1-2; CDR3: CATSDRAANYGYTF; DNA: TGTGCCACCAGTGATCGGGCGGCTAACTATGGCTACACCTTC
size: many; D: NA; V: TRBV20-1; J: TRBJ1-2; CDR3: CSAGHRFNYGYTF; DNA: TGCAGTGCTGGCCACCGATTTAACTATGGCTACACCTTC
size: many; D: NA; V: TRBV20-1; J: TRBJ2-7; CDR3: CSARDGGRRYEQYF; DNA: TGCAGTGCTAGAGATGGGGGGAGAAGGTACGAGCAGTACTTC
size: medium-sized; D: NA; V: TRBV5-1; J: TRBJ1-2; CDR3: CASSLESHGYTF; DNA: TGCGCCAGCAGCTTGGAATCCCATGGCTACACCTTC
size: NA; D: NA; V: TRBV20-1; J: TRBJ2-1; CDR3: CSARQRNEQFF; DNA: TGCAGTGCTAGACAGCGGAATGAGCAGTTCTTC
size: few; D: TRBD1; V: TRBV15; J: TRBJ2-5; CDR3: CATIPAARTGGTETQYF; DNA: TGTGCCACCATCCCAGCGGCTAGGACAGGGGGCACGGAGACCCAGTACTTC
size: NA; D: TRBD2; V: TRBV7-6; J: TRBJ2-7; CDR3: CASSPRTSGRYGQYF; DNA: TGTGCCAGCAGCCCACGGACTAGCGGGAGATACGGGCAGTACTTC
size: many; D: NA; V: TRBV3-1; J: TRBJ2-7; CDR3: CASSRDGGSWSEQYF; DNA: TGTGCCAGCAGCCGAGATGGGGGGAGTTGGAGCGAGCAGTACTTC
size: many; D: TRBD1; V: TRBV11-1; J: TRBJ1-2; CDR3: CASSSSTGGAEDGYTF; DNA: TGTGCCAGCAGCTCGTCAACAGGGGGCGCCGAGGATGGCTACACCTTC
size: few; D: TRBD2; V: TRBV6-1; J: TRBJ2-1; CDR3: CASSVSTSGGNEQFF; DNA: TGTGCCAGCTCGGTGAGCACTAGCGGGGGCAATGAGCAGTTCTTC
size: many; D: TRBD1; V: TRBV29-1; J: TRBJ1-6; CDR3: CSVRTGKDSPLHF; DNA: TGCAGCGTTCGGACAGGGAAGGATTCACCCCTCCACTTT
size: few; D: NA; V: TRBV12-3/TRBV12-4; J: TRBJ1-3; CDR3: CVSSLGRVIGTGNTIYF; DNA: TGTGTCAGCAGTTTGGGCAGGGTGATAGGTACTGGAAACACCATATATTTT
size: few; D: NA; V: TRBV6-2/TRBV6-3; J: TRBJ1-2; CDR3: CASSYTVESGGYTF; DNA: TGTGCCAGCAGTTACACGGTGGAATCGGGAGGCTACACATTC
size: medium-sized; D: NA; V: TRBV4-3; J: TRBJ2-6; CDR3: CASSPSRGDGANVLTF; DNA: TGCGCCAGCAGCCCGAGCAGGGGGGACGGGGCCAACGTCCTGACTTTC
size: many; D: NA; V: TRBV11-2; J: TRBJ1-3; CDR3: CASSLDRRSRLGSGNTIYF; DNA: TGTGCCAGCAGCTTAGATCGACGTTCCAGGCTGGGCAGTGGAAACACCATATATTTT
size: many; D: TRBD2; V: TRBV11-2; J: TRBJ2-3; CDR3: CASSRSVGRIADTQYF; DNA: TGTGCCAGCAGCCGCTCGGTCGGGAGGATCGCAGATACGCAGTATTTT
size: many; D: NA; V: TRBV25-1; J: TRBJ2-7; CDR3: CASSEFAVPWGDEQYF; DNA: TGTGCCAGCAGTGAATTTGCTGTACCTTGGGGGGACGAGCAGTACTTC
size: many; D: NA; V: TRBV12-3/TRBV12-4; J: TRBJ1-5; CDR3: CASSAVGVNQPQHF; DNA: TGTGCCAGCAGTGCCGTGGGGGTGAATCAGCCCCAGCATTTT
size: NA; D: NA; V: TRBV20-1; J: TRBJ2-7; CDR3: CSASLVISYEQYF; DNA: TGCAGTGCTAGTCTTGTCATTTCCTACGAGCAGTACTTC
size: many; D: TRBD1; V: TRBV4-3; J: TRBJ2-5; CDR3: CASSTTGGGETQYF; DNA: TGCGCCAGCAGCACGACAGGGGGCGGGGAGACCCAGTACTTC
size: many; D: TRBD1; V: TRBV7-9; J: TRBJ1-5; CDR3: CASSSDRGGRQPQHF; DNA: TGTGCCAGCAGCAGTGACAGGGGTGGACGGCAGCCCCAGCATTTT
size: many; D: NA; V: TRBV12-5; J: TRBJ2-5; CDR3: CASGWDGEGTQYF; DNA: TGTGCTAGTGGTTGGGATGGGGAAGGGACCCAGTACTTC
size: many; D: TRBD2; V: TRBV4-1; J: TRBJ2-2; CDR3: CASSPAPTSGSLGELFF; DNA: TGCGCCAGCAGCCCCGCCCCCACTAGCGGGAGCCTCGGGGAGCTGTTTTTT
size: few; D: NA; V: TRBV9; J: TRBJ1-1; CDR3: CASSGSNTEAFF; DNA: TGTGCCAGCAGCGGATCGAACACTGAAGCTTTCTTT
size: many; D: NA; V: TRBV9; J: TRBJ1-2; CDR3: CASSDLSGANYGYTF; DNA: TGTGCCAGCAGCGACCTCAGTGGAGCTAACTATGGCTACACCTTC
size: many; D: NA; V: TRBV11-2; J: TRBJ2-1; CDR3: CASSLNGAYNEQFF; DNA: TGTGCCAGCAGCTTAAACGGGGCTTACAATGAGCAGTTCTTC
size: NA; D: NA; V: TRBV11-3; J: TRBJ2-1; CDR3: CASILVPNEQFF; DNA: TGTGCCAGCATCTTAGTCCCGAATGAGCAGTTCTTC
size: many; D: TRBD2; V: TRBV9; J: TRBJ2-3; CDR3: CASSTLSGRATDTRYF; DNA: TGTGCCAGCAGCACCCTAAGCGGGAGGGCGACAGATACGCGGTATTTT
size: NA; D: NA; V: TRBV5-1; J: TRBJ2-7; CDR3: CASSSLPGVGYEQYF; DNA: TGCGCCAGCAGCTCTCTACCGGGAGTAGGATACGAGCAGTACTTC
size: medium-sized; D: TRBD1; V: TRBV6-1; J: TRBJ1-2; CDR3: CASSQGQGAYGYTF; DNA: TGTGCCAGCAGTCAAGGACAGGGTGCCTATGGCTACACCTTC
size: many; D: NA; V: TRBV20-1; J: TRBJ2-7; CDR3: CSATPGTGEQYF; DNA: TGCAGTGCCACCCCTGGGACGGGGGAGCAGTACTTC
size: NA; D: NA; V: TRBV6-2/TRBV6-3; J: TRBJ1-2; CDR3: CASSPFWTLNYCYTF; DNA: TGTGCCAGTAGTCCCTTCTGGACCCTTAACTATTGCTACACCTTC
size: many; D: NA; V: TRBV14; J: TRBJ2-2; CDR3: CASSQGPGANTGELFF; DNA: TGTGCCAGCAGCCAAGGGCCGGGAGCGAACACCGGGGAGCTGTTTTTT
size: many; D: NA; V: TRBV4-3; J: TRBJ2-7; CDR3: CASSQDSTGLSYEQYF; DNA: TGCGCCAGCAGCCAAGATAGCACAGGACTATCCTACGAGCAGTACTTC
size: medium-sized; D: TRBD1; V: TRBV5-1; J: TRBJ2-7; CDR3: CASSLAGTGASYEQYF; DNA: TGCGCCAGCAGCTTGGCCGGGACAGGGGCCTCCTACGAGCAGTACTTC
size: many; D: TRBD1; V: TRBV6-4; J: TRBJ1-6; CDR3: CASSDGQENSPLHF; DNA: TGTGCCAGCAGTGACGGACAGGAAAATTCACCCCTCCACTTT